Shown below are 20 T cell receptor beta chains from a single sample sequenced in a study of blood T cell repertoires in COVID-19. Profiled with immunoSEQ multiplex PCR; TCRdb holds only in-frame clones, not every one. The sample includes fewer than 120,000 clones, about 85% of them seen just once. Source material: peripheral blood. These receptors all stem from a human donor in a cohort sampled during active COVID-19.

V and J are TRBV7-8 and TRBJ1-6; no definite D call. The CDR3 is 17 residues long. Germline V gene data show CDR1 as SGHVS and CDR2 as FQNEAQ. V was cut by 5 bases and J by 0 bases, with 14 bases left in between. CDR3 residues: CASSREPQSSYNSPLHF. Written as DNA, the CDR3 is TGTGCCAGCAGCCGAGAGCCCCAAAGCTCCTATAATTCACCCCTCCACTTT.

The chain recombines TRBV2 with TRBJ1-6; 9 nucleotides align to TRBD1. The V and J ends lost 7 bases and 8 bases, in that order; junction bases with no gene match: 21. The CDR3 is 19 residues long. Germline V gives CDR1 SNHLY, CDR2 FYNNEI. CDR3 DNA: TGTGCCAGCACCCCGAGGGGACCGGGACAGGGCTTTGAGTATTCACCCCTCCACTTT. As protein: CASTPRGPGQGFEYSPLHF. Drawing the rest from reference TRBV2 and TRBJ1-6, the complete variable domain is EPEVTQTPSHQVTQMGQEVILRCVPISNHLYFYWYRQILGQKVEFLVSFYNNEISEKSEIFDDQFSVERPDGSNFTLKIRSTKLEDSAMYFCASTPRGPGQGFEYSPLHFGNGTRLTVT.

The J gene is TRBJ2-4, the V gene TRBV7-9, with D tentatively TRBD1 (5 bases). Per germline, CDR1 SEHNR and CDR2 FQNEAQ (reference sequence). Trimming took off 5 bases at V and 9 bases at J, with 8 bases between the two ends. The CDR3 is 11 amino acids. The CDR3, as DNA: TGTGCCAGCAGCCAGACAGTCATTCAGTACTTC. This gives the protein CASSQTVIQYF.

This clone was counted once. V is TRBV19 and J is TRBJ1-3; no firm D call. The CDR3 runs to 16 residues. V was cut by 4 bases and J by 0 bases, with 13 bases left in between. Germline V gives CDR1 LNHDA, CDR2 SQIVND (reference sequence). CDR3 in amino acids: CASSKLSTNSGNTIYF. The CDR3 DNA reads TGTGCCAGTAGTAAGCTCTCCACGAACTCTGGAAACACCATATATTTT. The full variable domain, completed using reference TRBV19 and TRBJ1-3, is DGGITQSPKYLFRKEGQNVTLSCEQNLNHDAMYWYRQDPGQGLRLIYYSQIVNDFQKGDIAEGYSVSREKKESFPLTVTSAQKNPTAFYLCASSKLSTNSGNTIYFGEGSWLTVV.

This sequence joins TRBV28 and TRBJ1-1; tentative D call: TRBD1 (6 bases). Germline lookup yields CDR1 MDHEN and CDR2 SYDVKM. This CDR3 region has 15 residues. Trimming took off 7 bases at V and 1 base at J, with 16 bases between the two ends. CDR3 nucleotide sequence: TGTGCCAGCATCACTGGGGGCGCGGAGAACACTGAAGCTTTCTTT. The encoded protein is CASITGGAENTEAFF.

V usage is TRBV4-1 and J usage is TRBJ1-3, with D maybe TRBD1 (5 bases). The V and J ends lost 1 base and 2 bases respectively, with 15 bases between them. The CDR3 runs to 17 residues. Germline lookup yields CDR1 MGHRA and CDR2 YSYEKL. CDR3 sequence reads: CASSQVSLLGPGNTIYF. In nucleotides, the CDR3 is TGCGCCAGCAGCCAAGTCTCGCTATTGGGGCCTGGAAACACCATATATTTT.

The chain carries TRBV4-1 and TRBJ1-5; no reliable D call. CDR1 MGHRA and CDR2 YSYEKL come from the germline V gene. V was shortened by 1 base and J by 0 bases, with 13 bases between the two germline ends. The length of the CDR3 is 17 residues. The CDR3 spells CASSQGAGGYSNQPQHF. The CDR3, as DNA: TGCGCCAGCAGCCAAGGCGCGGGCGGCTATAGCAATCAGCCCCAGCATTTT.

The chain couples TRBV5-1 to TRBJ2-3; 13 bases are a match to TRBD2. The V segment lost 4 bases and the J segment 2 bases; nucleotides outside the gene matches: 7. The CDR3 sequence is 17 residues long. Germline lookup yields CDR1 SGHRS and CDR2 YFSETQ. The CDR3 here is CASSTGLAGANTDTQYF. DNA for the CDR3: TGCGCCAGCAGCACCGGACTAGCGGGAGCGAACACAGATACGCAGTATTTT. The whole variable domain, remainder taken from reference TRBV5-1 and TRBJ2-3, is KAGVTQTPRYLIKTRGQQVTLSCSPISGHRSVSWYQQTPGQGLQFLFEYFSETQRNKGNFPGRFSGRQFSNSRSEMNVSTLELGDSALYLCASSTGLAGANTDTQYFGPGTRLTVL.

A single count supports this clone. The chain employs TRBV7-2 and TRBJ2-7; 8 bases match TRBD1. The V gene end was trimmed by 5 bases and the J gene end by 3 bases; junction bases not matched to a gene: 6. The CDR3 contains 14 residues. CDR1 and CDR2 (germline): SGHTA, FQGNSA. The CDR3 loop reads CASSPQTGDYEQYF. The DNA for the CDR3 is TGTGCCAGCAGCCCACAGACAGGGGACTACGAGCAGTACTTC. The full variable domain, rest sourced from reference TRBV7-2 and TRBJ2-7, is GAGVSQSPSNKVTEKGKDVELRCDPISGHTALYWYRQSLGQGLEFLIYFQGNSAPDKSGLPSDRFSAERTGGSVSTLTIQRTQQEDSAVYLCASSPQTGDYEQYFGPGTRLTVT.

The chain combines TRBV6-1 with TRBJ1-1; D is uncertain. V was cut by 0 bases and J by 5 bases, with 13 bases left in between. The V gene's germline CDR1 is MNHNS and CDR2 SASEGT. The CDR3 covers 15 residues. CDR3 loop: CASSEALITGTEAFF. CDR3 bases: TGTGCCAGCAGTGAAGCCCTGATAACGGGGACTGAAGCTTTCTTT.

The CDR3 sequence is CASTLPGNSPLHF. Here the CDR3 DNA reads TGTGCCAGCACCCTGCCGGGAAATTCACCCCTCCACTTT. J is TRBJ1-6 and V is TRBV7-9; D gene unclear. The CDR3 contains 13 residues. V lost 7 bases and J 7 bases, leaving 11 bases between the germline ends. CDR1 SEHNR and CDR2 FQNEAQ come from the germline V gene (reference sequence).

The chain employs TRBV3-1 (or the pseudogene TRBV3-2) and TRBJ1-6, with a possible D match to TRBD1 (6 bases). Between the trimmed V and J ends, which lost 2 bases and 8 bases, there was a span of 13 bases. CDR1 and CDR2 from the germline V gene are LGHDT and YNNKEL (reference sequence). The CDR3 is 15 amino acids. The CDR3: CASSQPGQWDSPLHF. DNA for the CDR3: TGTGCCAGCAGCCAACCGGGACAATGGGATTCACCCCTCCACTTT.

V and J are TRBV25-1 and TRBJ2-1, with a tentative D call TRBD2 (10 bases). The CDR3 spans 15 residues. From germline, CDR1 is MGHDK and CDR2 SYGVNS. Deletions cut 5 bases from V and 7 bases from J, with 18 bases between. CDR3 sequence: CASSITSGTGNEQFF. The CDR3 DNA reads TGTGCCAGCAGTATCACTAGCGGGACAGGGAATGAGCAGTTCTTC.

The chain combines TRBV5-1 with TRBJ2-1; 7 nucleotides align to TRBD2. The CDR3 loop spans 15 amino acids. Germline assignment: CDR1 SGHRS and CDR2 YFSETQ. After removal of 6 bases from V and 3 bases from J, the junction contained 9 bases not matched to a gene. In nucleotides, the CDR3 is TGCGCCAGCACTAAGCCGGGACTAATCTACAATGAGCAGTTCTTC. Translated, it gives CASTKPGLIYNEQFF.

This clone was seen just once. The DNA for the CDR3 is TGTGCCAGCAGCGGGACAGGGCTAGGTCCCGGGGAGCTGTTTTTT. It translates to CASSGTGLGPGELFF. The chain recombines TRBV2 with TRBJ2-2; 9 nucleotides agree with TRBD1. V trimming: 6 bases; J trimming: 6 bases; junction bases outside the gene matches: 8. This CDR3 comprises 15 residues. CDR1 and CDR2 (germline): SNHLY, FYNNEI. Combining the CDR3 with reference TRBV2 and TRBJ2-2 gives the whole variable domain EPEVTQTPSHQVTQMGQEVILRCVPISNHLYFYWYRQILGQKVEFLVSFYNNEISEKSEIFDDQFSVERPDGSNFTLKIRSTKLEDSAMYFCASSGTGLGPGELFFGEGSRLTVL.

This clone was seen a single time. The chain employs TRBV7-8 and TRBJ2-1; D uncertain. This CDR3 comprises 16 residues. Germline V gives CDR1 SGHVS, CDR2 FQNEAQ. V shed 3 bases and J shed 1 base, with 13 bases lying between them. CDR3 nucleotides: TGTGCCAGCAGCTTCCCCCGGGTCGGTTCCTACAATGAGCAGTTCTTC. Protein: CASSFPRVGSYNEQFF.

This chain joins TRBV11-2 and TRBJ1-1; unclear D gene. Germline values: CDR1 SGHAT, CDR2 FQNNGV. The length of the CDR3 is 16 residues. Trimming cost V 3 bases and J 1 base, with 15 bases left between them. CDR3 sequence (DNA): TGTGCCAGCAGCTTTTACCCCCCTCAGTGGAACACTGAAGCTTTCTTT. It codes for CASSFYPPQWNTEAFF.

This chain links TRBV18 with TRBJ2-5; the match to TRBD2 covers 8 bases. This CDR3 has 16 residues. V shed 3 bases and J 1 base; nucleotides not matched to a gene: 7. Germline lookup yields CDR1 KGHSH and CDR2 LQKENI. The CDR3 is CASSPTWSGSQETQYF. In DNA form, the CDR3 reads TGTGCCAGCTCACCTACTTGGAGCGGGAGCCAAGAGACCCAGTACTTC.

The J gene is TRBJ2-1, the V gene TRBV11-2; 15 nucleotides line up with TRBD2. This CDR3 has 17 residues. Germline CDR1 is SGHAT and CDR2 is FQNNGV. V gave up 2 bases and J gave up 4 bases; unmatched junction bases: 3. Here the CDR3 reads CASSLWTSGRAYNEQFF. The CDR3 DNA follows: TGTGCCAGCAGCTTATGGACTAGCGGGAGGGCGTACAATGAGCAGTTCTTC.

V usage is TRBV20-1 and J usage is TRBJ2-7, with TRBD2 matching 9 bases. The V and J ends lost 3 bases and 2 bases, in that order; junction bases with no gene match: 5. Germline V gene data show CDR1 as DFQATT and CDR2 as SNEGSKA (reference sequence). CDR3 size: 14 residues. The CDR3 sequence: CSASLAGETYEQYF. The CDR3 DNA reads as TGCAGTGCTAGTTTAGCGGGAGAGACCTACGAGCAGTACTTC.